This T cell receptor (beta chain) is from a study of response to subunit inactivated influenza vaccine. Using its own MiXCR run on the RT-PCR reads, TCRdb lists one record per CDR3 protein. The sample carries approximately 730,000 distinct CDR3 sequences, roughly 13% recorded once. Germline CDR1 and CDR2: DFQATT and SNEGSKA (reference sequence). After removal of 2 bases from V and 5 bases from J, the junction contained 5 bases not matched to a gene. This CDR3 is 14 amino acids long. Study-wide points: The study's authors posited that every seasonal influenza vaccination enlists few new T cells.

A word on this clonotype: Its target is not known.

The J gene is TRBJ2-5, the V gene TRBV20-1; 10 positions agree with TRBD2. This TCR came from a man aged 45-65 years who received an inactivated influenza vaccine. Sequenced material: PBMCs from blood, taken 14 days before vaccination. This CDR3 reads CSARLAGVLETQYF. The CDR3 DNA reads TGCAGTGCTAGACTAGCGGGAGTGCTGGAGACCCAGTACTTC.